The text below deals with one T cell receptor (beta chain). The specificity of this receptor is unknown. Per-base qualities were not stored, and no clone one base away is much larger. Data came from an Illumina HiSeq 1500. In-frame beta chains were kept once TCRdb had trimmed the public reads at Q25 with fastp and called clones with MiXCR. Merged by CDR3 protein, the rows form single entries marked with the most common genes and DNA. The sample table records some 800,000 distinct CDR3 sequences; 30% to 35% of these occur just once. Around an eighth of the sample belongs to the ten largest clones. The record originates from a study of T cell repertoires in cytomegalovirus infection (dated by TCRdb to between 2018 and 2021). For context, the study as a whole: The peptide stimulations were aimed at well-studied HLA-B-restricted epitopes as well as recently identified HLA-C-restricted CMV epitopes, whose presentation resists viral immunomodulation. Donor HLA type was relevant to the analysis, as public TCR beta signatures indicated carriage of CMV infection together with the matching HLA type. Broad study findings and their caveats: The ex vivo response was dominated by HLA-C-restricted CMV-specific TCR beta clonotypes, which also provided the single most frequent clonotype in two of eight donors. Cumulative frequency of public TCR beta family members discriminated carriers of CMV infection plus the relevant HLA type in this cohort and an independent 352-donor cohort.

Cut back by 1 base and 5 bases, the V and J ends lie 6 bases apart. CDR1 is given as LGHDT and CDR2 as YNNKEL, both from the germline V gene (reference sequence). From the cysteine up to the phenylalanine, the CDR3 has a length of 13 residues. The entry retains the CDR3 DNA only, 39 bases that are in frame from base 1. The treatment or condition label, read with the paper, signifies: in vitro stimulation with specific CMV peptide epitopes to enrich CMV-specific T cells. The V gene is TRBV3-1 and the J gene is TRBJ1-5; there is no confident call for the D gene. This sequence was found in a human donor in good health (CMV status not recorded). Some clones in this sample may be carry-over from other donors' samples. Here the sequenced sample was cultured CD8+ T cells from PBMCs, taken from culture after CMV antigen stimulation. The CDR3 amino acid sequence is: CASSQVGDQPQHF. The nucleotide sequence reads TGTGCCAGCAGCCAAGTGGGAGATCAGCCCCAGCATTTT.